The 22 T cell receptor beta chains in this list originate from one sample, sequenced in a study of blood T cell repertoires in COVID-19. The method was immunoSEQ multiplex PCR; TCRdb's version includes in-frame clones alone and lacks a portion of them. This sample has 190,000 or so clones; around 82% occur once, and the top ten carry approximately 2.9%. The specimen was peripheral blood. These receptor sequences come from a man aged 45 to 65 with active or convalescent COVID-19.

The chain couples TRBV12-5 to TRBJ2-7; possibly TRBD1 for D (7 bases). Germline V CDR1 and CDR2: LGHNT, FRNRAP. V lost 4 bases to trimming and J lost 4 bases, with 20 bases between them. The CDR3 is 16 residues long. CDR3 residues: CASGWGAEQGRYEQYF. The CDR3, as DNA: TGTGCTAGTGGTTGGGGGGCCGAACAGGGGAGGTACGAGCAGTACTTC.

The rearrangement joins TRBV5-6 to TRBJ1-1; weak D call: TRBD1 (6 bases). Germline V CDR1 and CDR2: SGHDT, YYEEEE. The CDR3 runs to 14 residues. The ends were cut back, 5 bases at V and 3 bases at J, with 14 bases in the middle. CDR3 DNA sequence: TGTGCCAGCAGGCTTACAGGGCGGCACACTGAAGCTTTCTTT. Translating it yields CASRLTGRHTEAFF.

This rearrangement joins TRBV3-1 (or the pseudogene TRBV3-2) to TRBJ2-3; 7 bases are shared with TRBD1. The CDR3 loop spans 14 amino acids. With 8 bases clipped from V and 0 bases from J, the junction kept 5 bases outside the gene matches. CDR1 is LGHDT and CDR2 is YNNKEL in the germline V gene (reference sequence). CDR3 in amino acids: CASRDSDSTDTQYF. The CDR3 nucleotides are TGTGCCAGCCGGGACAGCGATAGCACAGATACGCAGTATTTT.

Only a few counts were recorded for this clone. The rearrangement uses TRBV24-1 and TRBJ2-7; TRBD1 aligns across 8 bases. The CDR3 length is 14 residues. The V gene's germline CDR1 is KGHDR and CDR2 SFDVKD. With V trimmed by 6 bases and J by 5 bases, 8 bases remained unmatched. Here the CDR3 reads CATSSSRGLNEQYF. The CDR3 region has the DNA TGTGCCACCAGTTCAAGCAGGGGGCTGAACGAGCAGTACTTC.

This clone was detected only a few times. The chain recombines TRBV7-9 with TRBJ1-1; TRBD1 agrees at 12 bases. The CDR3 totals 16 residues. V was pared by 5 bases and J by 4 bases, with 8 bases of the junction left unmatched. Looked up from germline, CDR1 is SEHNR and CDR2 is FQNEAQ (reference sequence). The CDR3 spells CASSAGDRGRFTEAFF. The DNA for the CDR3 is TGTGCCAGCAGCGCGGGGGACAGGGGGCGTTTCACTGAAGCTTTCTTT.

The chain combines TRBV9 with TRBJ1-4; possible D gene TRBD1, 6 bases. Trimming took 4 bases from V and 5 from J, leaving 12 bases between them. This CDR3 contains 14 residues. Germline CDR1 is SGDLS and CDR2 is YYNGEE. CDR3 residues: CASSHGQLNEKLFF. The CDR3, as DNA: TGTGCCAGCAGCCACGGACAGTTAAATGAAAAACTGTTTTTT.

The chain links TRBV28 to TRBJ1-2; TRBD1 agrees at 9 bases. Germline lookup yields CDR1 MDHEN and CDR2 SYDVKM. The CDR3 runs to 15 residues. V was clipped by 2 bases and J by 4 bases; unmatched bases: 5. CDR3 nucleotides: TGTGCCAGCAGTTTAGGGACAGGGAAGTCCTATGGCTACACCTTC. As protein: CASSLGTGKSYGYTF.

V usage is TRBV5-1 and J usage is TRBJ2-7, with TRBD1 matching over 8 bases. J was trimmed by 4 bases and V by 2 bases; bases with no gene match: 5. Looked up from germline, CDR1 is SGHRS and CDR2 is YFSETQ. The CDR3 loop spans 14 amino acids. The CDR3 DNA is TGCGCCAGCAGCTTCGGCAGGGGGCTTTACGAGCAGTACTTC. Translation gives CASSFGRGLYEQYF.

This clone came up once. J is TRBJ2-3 and V is TRBV5-1; no clear D gene. Per germline, CDR1 SGHRS and CDR2 YFSETQ. The CDR3 totals 16 residues. Trimming removed 4 bases at V and 4 bases at J, with 19 bases between. CDR3 nucleotide sequence: TGCGCCAGCAGCCCCGCGACCCGTGCGGTGTCAGATACGCAGTATTTT. Residues: CASSPATRAVSDTQYF.

The chain recombines TRBV30 with TRBJ1-5; 8 bases fit TRBD1. Germline V gives CDR1 GTSNPN, CDR2 SVGIG (reference sequence). The V segment lost 4 bases and the J segment 5 bases; nucleotides outside the gene matches: 4. The CDR3 contains 13 residues. Written as DNA, the CDR3 is TGTGCCTGGACCGGACAGGGCGATCAGCCCCAGCATTTT. This translates into CAWTGQGDQPQHF.

This clone appeared a single time. This rearrangement joins TRBV5-4 to TRBJ1-4; 7 nucleotides line up with TRBD1. The germline V gene has CDR1 SGHNT and CDR2 YYREEE (reference sequence). Losses at the gene ends were 4 bases for V and 6 bases for J; bases not matched to a gene: 9. The length of the CDR3 is 15 residues. CDR3 nucleotides: TGTGCCAGCAGCGCCTCCGGGACAGCCCATGAAAAACTGTTTTTT. Encoded protein: CASSASGTAHEKLFF.

The chain uses TRBV28 and TRBJ2-5, with D possibly being TRBD2 (5 bases). Germline V lookup: CDR1 MDHEN, CDR2 SYDVKM. Trimming cost V 1 base and J 5 bases, with 14 bases left between them. This CDR3 has 15 residues. The CDR3 is CASSLYGEGGETQYF. CDR3 bases: TGTGCCAGCAGTTTATATGGGGAAGGCGGGGAGACCCAGTACTTC.

V gene TRBV7-3 combines with J gene TRBJ2-7; the match to TRBD1 covers 12 bases. The CDR3 spans 14 residues. Germline V gene sequence: CDR1 SGHTA, CDR2 FQGTGA. Trimming cost V 6 bases and J 8 bases; bases outside gene matches: 8. The CDR3, as DNA: TGTGCCAGCAGGTCCGGGACAGGGGGCGAGAAGCAGTACTTC. Its protein product is CASRSGTGGEKQYF.

This chain uses TRBV4-1 with TRBJ2-5; 9 nucleotides line up with TRBD2. In germline, CDR1 is MGHRA, CDR2 YSYEKL. There are 15 residues in the CDR3. V gave up 5 bases and J gave up 0 bases; unmatched junction bases: 4. The CDR3 region has the DNA TGCGCCAGCAGCTTTGGGACTAGCTACCAAGAGACCCAGTACTTC. It specifies CASSFGTSYQETQYF.

The chain joins TRBV3-1 (or the pseudogene TRBV3-2) to TRBJ2-1; no clear D gene. Germline V gene data show CDR1 as LGHDT and CDR2 as YNNKEL (reference sequence). With 8 bases removed from V and 4 bases from J, the gap between germline ends came to 12 bases. The length of the CDR3 is 13 residues. CDR3 DNA: TGTGCCAGCCGGTTTTCGCGATACAATGAGCAGTTCTTC. Protein product: CASRFSRYNEQFF.

CDR3 residues: CASSLAGQIDQPQHF. The DNA for the CDR3 is TGCGCCAGCAGCTTGGCCGGACAGATCGATCAGCCCCAGCATTTT. The chain uses TRBV5-1 and TRBJ1-5, with D perhaps TRBD1 (6 bases). There are 15 residues in the CDR3. Germline CDR1 SGHRS, CDR2 YFSETQ. V was cut by 0 bases and J by 5 bases, with 12 bases left in between.

This chain uses TRBV4-3 with TRBJ1-1, with D possibly matching TRBD1 (5 bases). Trimming shortened V by 1 base and J by 1 base, and 7 bases separated the two germline ends. Germline V lookup: CDR1 LGHNA, CDR2 YSLEER. The CDR3 totals 14 residues. CDR3 DNA sequence: TGCGCCAGCAGCCAAGTGCAGGGGAACACTGAAGCTTTCTTT. It yields the protein CASSQVQGNTEAFF.

This chain uses TRBV24-1 with TRBJ2-7; 7 nucleotides match TRBD1. The CDR3 sequence is 17 residues long. Per germline, CDR1 KGHDR and CDR2 SFDVKD. The V gene end was trimmed by 1 base and the J gene end by 0 bases; junction bases not matched to a gene: 8. The CDR3 spells CATSDFGTDRPSYEQYF. The DNA for the CDR3 is TGTGCCACCAGTGATTTTGGGACGGACAGGCCCTCCTACGAGCAGTACTTC.

The chain combines TRBV27 with TRBJ1-2, with a weak D call TRBD1 (6 bases). The CDR3 runs 13 residues. Trimming removed 6 bases from V and 5 bases from J, with 13 bases in between. Germline V gene sequence: CDR1 MNHEY, CDR2 SMNVEV (reference sequence). CDR3 loop: CASSPDRNYGYTF. CDR3 nucleotide sequence: TGTGCCAGCAGCCCAGACAGGAATTATGGCTACACCTTC.

The rearrangement links TRBV29-1 to TRBJ2-3; D is uncertain. Germline assignment: CDR1 SQVTM and CDR2 ANQGSEA. The CDR3 is made up of 14 amino acids. Between the trimmed V and J ends, which lost 3 bases and 0 bases, there was a span of 10 bases. The CDR3, as DNA: TGCAGCGTTGATACATTTTCTAGCACAGATACGCAGTATTTT. Translation gives CSVDTFSSTDTQYF.

This CDR3 is CATIQGGLYNQPQHF. In DNA form, the CDR3 reads TGTGCCACCATCCAAGGGGGCTTATACAATCAGCCCCAGCATTTT. The chain recombines TRBV24-1 with TRBJ1-5; 7 positions agree with TRBD1. Per the germline V gene, CDR1 is KGHDR and CDR2 is SFDVKD. J gave up 3 bases and V 8 bases, and 9 bases lay outside the gene matches. CDR3 length: 15 amino acids.

A few counts support this clone. This chain uses TRBV4-1 with TRBJ2-7; TRBD2 matches 11 bases. This CDR3 is built from 13 residues. V dropped 6 bases and J dropped 3; count of bases not matched to a gene: 1. Germline CDR1 and CDR2: MGHRA and YSYEKL. CDR3 protein: CASSLAGGYEQYF. CDR3 in DNA: TGCGCCAGCAGTCTAGCGGGAGGCTACGAGCAGTACTTC.